This is a list of T cell receptor beta chains from one sample in a study of OX40 agonist ivuxolimab in advanced cancers. Libraries were prepared by immunoSEQ multiplex PCR; TCRdb keeps only in-frame clonotypes and omits some of them. The data show 25,000 to 30,000 clones, about 88% seen once. Specimen: CD4+ or CD8+ T cells sorted from blood, collected in a trial of the OX40 agonist ivuxolimab. Receptors were obtained from an adult with an advanced solid tumor such as melanoma, head and neck, liver or kidney cancer. Each CDR3 is given with its conserved first and last residue. The D gene is left open where the match is weak. A clone size is listed for some rows: how often the clone was seen (once, few, many), or a class if it is expanded.

>TRBJ2-7|.|.|TRBV7-9
TGTGCCAGCAGCTTAGACGGGGGCGCGTACGAGCAGTACTTC
CASSLDGGAYEQYF
>TRBJ2-2|.|.|TRBV7-8
TGTGCCAGCAGCCCACGGGCCAGTGGCGAACAGCTGTTTTTT
CASSPRASGEQLFF
>TRBJ2-7|.|.|TRBV28
TGTGCCAGCAGTTTTTTCTACGAGCAGTACTTC
CASSFFYEQYF
>TRBJ2-1|.|.|TRBV27
TGTGCCAGCAGACGAGGACTTAGCTCCTACAATGAGCAGTTCTTC
CASRRGLSSYNEQFF
>TRBJ2-2|.|.|TRBV6-1
TGTGCCAGCAGTGATTTCGCCGCGAACACCGGGGAGCTGTTTTTT
CASSDFAANTGELFF
>TRBJ2-7|.|.|TRBV25-1
TGTGCCAGCAGTGAATATCCGGGACTTGCCTCCTACGAGCAGTACTTC
CASSEYPGLASYEQYF
>TRBJ2-1|.|.|TRBV20-1
TGCAGTGCTAGGGCGGATGAGCAGTTCTTC
CSARADEQFF
>TRBJ1-2|medium-sized|TRBD1|TRBV5-1
TGCGCCAGCAGCTTCCTACAGGGGTTTGATGGCTACACCTTC
CASSFLQGFDGYTF
>TRBJ2-7|once|TRBD1|TRBV19
TGTGCCAGTAGTATAGGACAGGGGGACTACGAGCAGTACTTC
CASSIGQGDYEQYF
>TRBJ2-5|once|.|TRBV5-4
TGTGCCAGCAGCTTGGGATCGGAGACCCAGTACTTC
CASSLGSETQYF
>TRBJ2-7|.|.|TRBV11-2
TGTGCCAGCAGCTTAGGGCCGGCGGGGGAGCAGTACTTC
CASSLGPAGEQYF
>TRBJ1-2|.|.|TRBV6-1
TGTGCCAGCAGTGAACGTGCGTATGGCTACACCTTC
CASSERAYGYTF
>TRBJ2-5|.|TRBD2|TRBV6-1
TGTGCCAGCAGTGGAGGACTAGCGGAAGAAGGTGAGACCCAGTACTTC
CASSGGLAEEGETQYF
>TRBJ2-7|.|TRBD1|TRBV19
TGTGCCAGTAGTATTACCCGGGACAGGGTCTACGAGCAGTACTTC
CASSITRDRVYEQYF
>TRBJ2-1|.|TRBD2|TRBV25-1
TGTGCCAGCAATGGGGGAGCTAGCGGGGGCTACTACAATGAGCAGTTCTTC
CASNGGASGGYYNEQFF
>TRBJ1-1|.|.|TRBV7-8
TGTGCCAGCAGCTACCGGGCCGAAGAGCGGAACACTGAAGCTTTCTTT
CASSYRAEERNTEAFF
>TRBJ2-3|.|.|TRBV27
TGTGCCAGCAGTTTATCGGGGGGCTTGGGCACAGATACGCAGTATTTT
CASSLSGGLGTDTQYF
>TRBJ2-2|.|TRBD2|TRBV7-6
TGTGCCAGCGGCAGACTAGCGGGGAACACCGGGGAGCTGTTTTTT
CASGRLAGNTGELFF
>TRBJ2-2|.|.|TRBV14
TGTGCCAGCAGCCAAGAAGTGTCTACGGGGCCCACCGGGGAGCTGTTTTTT
CASSQEVSTGPTGELFF
>TRBJ2-7|once|TRBD1|TRBV9
TGTGCCAGCAGCGGACCGGGACAGGGGTCCTACGAGCAGTACTTC
CASSGPGQGSYEQYF
>TRBJ2-2|.|.|TRBV28
TGTGCCAGCAGTTTTTGGACCGGGGAGCTGTTTTTT
CASSFWTGELFF
>TRBJ2-1|.|.|TRBV29-1
TGCAGCGTTGACTCTCCTACTTACAATGAGCAGTTCTTC
CSVDSPTYNEQFF
>TRBJ2-5|few|.|TRBV7-6
TGTGCCAGCAGCTTATACCCCGGCGAGACCCAGTACTTC
CASSLYPGETQYF
>TRBJ2-7|.|.|TRBV13
TGTGCCAGCAGCTTAGGAGTGGAGCAGTACTTC
CASSLGVEQYF
>TRBJ1-4|.|TRBD1|TRBV11-3
TGTGCCAGCAGCGCGAGGACAGGGGTGGGGGAAAAACTGTTTTTT
CASSARTGVGEKLFF
>TRBJ1-1|.|TRBD1|TRBV7-1
TGTGCCAGCAGCTTATCCAGGGGGACTGAAGCTTTCTTT
CASSLSRGTEAFF
>TRBJ2-1|.|TRBD2|TRBV28
TGTGCCAGCAGTTTTAGGGGAGCGGGAGGGGATGAGCAGTTCTTC
CASSFRGAGGDEQFF